This TCR beta chain was identified during a study of T cell repertoires in cytomegalovirus infection. At the level of the study: Public TCR beta signatures were indicative of both CMV infection and a matching HLA type.

The table lists this clonotype with a few counts. The antigen remains undetermined. Trimming took off 8 bases at V and 1 base at J, with 19 bases between the two ends. Germline V CDR1 and CDR2: MNHNS, SASEGT. This CDR3 is 16 amino acids long. The study's findings and limits: Clonotypes of TCR beta that were HLA-C-restricted and CMV-specific dominated the ex vivo response. Carriage of CMV together with the relevant HLA was identifiable through cumulative public TCR beta family frequency.

One entry per CDR3 protein results from TCRdb running MiXCR on the reads. The top ten hold around 79% of the sample, which has under 90,000 distinct CDR3 sequences, 20% to 25% seen once. The sample comprised PBMCs, sequenced either directly or after in vitro stimulation (not recorded which). The sequence was collected from a human donor in good health (CMV status not recorded). Some clones in this sample may be carry-over from other donors' samples. V and J are TRBV6-1 and TRBJ2-3, with D hard to call. CDR3 sequence (DNA): TGTGCCAGCTTCGGTAGAGCTTTGGTGGGCACAGATACGCAGTATTTT. Amino acid sequence: CASFGRALVGTDTQYF.